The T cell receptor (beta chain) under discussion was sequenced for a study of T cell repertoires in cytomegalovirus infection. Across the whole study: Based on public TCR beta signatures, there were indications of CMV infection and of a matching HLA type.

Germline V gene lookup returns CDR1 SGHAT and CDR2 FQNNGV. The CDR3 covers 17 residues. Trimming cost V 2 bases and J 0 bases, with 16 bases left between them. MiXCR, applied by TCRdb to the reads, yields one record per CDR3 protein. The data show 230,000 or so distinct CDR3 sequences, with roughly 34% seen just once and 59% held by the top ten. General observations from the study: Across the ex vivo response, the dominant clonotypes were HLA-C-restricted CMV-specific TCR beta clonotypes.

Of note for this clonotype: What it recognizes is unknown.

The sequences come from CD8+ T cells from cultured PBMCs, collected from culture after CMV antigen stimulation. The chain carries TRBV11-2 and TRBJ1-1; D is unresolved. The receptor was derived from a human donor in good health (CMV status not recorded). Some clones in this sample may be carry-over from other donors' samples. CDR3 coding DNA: TGTGCCAGCAGCTTATTCAAAACCGGACGGTTGAACACTGAAGCTTTCTTT. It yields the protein CASSLFKTGRLNTEAFF.